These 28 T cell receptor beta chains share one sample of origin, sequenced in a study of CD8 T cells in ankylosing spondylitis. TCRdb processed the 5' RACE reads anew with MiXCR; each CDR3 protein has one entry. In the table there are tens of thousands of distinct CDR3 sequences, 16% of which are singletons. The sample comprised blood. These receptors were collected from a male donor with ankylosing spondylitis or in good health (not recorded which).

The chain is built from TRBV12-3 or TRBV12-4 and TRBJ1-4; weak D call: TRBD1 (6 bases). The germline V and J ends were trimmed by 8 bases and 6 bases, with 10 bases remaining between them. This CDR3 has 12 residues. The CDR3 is CASSGEDEKLFF. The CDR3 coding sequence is TGTGCCAGCTCAGGGGAAGATGAAAAACTGTTTTTT.

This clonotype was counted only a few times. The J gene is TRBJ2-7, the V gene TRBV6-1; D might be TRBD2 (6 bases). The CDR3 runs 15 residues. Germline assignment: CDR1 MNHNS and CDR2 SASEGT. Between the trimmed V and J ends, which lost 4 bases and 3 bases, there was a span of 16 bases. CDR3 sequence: CASSATHGGIYEQYF. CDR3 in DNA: TGTGCCAGCAGTGCCACCCACGGGGGAATCTACGAGCAGTACTTC.

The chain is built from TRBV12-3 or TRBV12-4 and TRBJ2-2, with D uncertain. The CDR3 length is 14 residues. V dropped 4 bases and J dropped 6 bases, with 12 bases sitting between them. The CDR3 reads CASSSGYRAGELFF. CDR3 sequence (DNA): TGTGCCAGCAGTTCTGGGTATCGGGCCGGGGAGCTGTTTTTT.

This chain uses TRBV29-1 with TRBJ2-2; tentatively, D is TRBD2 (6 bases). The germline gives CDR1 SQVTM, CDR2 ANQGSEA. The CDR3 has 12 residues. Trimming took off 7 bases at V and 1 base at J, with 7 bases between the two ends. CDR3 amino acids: CSAGGNTGELFF. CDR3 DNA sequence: TGCAGCGCCGGGGGGAACACCGGGGAGCTGTTTTTT.

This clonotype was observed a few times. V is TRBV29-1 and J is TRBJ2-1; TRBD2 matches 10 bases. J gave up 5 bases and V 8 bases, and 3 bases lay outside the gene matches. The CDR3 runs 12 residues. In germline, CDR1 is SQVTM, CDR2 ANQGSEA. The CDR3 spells CSSGLANNEQFF. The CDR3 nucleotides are TGCAGCTCGGGACTAGCGAACAATGAGCAGTTCTTC.

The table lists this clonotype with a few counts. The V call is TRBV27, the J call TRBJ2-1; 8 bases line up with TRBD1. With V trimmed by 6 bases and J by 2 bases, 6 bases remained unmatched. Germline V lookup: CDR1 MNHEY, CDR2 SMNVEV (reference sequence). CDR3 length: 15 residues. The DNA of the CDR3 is TGTGCCAGCAGCCTCGACAGGGGTACCTACAATGAGCAGTTCTTC. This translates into CASSLDRGTYNEQFF.

DNA of the CDR3: TGCAGCGTTTCGGACCGAACGAGGGACACTGAAGCTTTCTTT. This gives the protein CSVSDRTRDTEAFF. The chain has TRBV29-1 and TRBJ1-1; D gene unclear. This CDR3 comprises 14 residues. From germline, CDR1 is SQVTM and CDR2 ANQGSEA. V gave up 5 bases and J gave up 3 bases, with 16 bases separating them.

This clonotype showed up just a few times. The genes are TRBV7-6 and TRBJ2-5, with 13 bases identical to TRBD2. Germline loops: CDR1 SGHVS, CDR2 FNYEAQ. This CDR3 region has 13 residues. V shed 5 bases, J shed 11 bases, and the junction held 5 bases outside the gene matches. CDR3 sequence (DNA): TGTGCCAGCAGCGTAGGGACTAGCGGGGTTCAGTACTTC. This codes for CASSVGTSGVQYF.

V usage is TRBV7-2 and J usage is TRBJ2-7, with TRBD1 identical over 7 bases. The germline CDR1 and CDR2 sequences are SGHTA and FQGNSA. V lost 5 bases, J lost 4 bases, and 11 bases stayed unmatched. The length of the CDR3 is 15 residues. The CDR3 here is CASSPDRSFTYEQYF. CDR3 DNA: TGTGCCAGCAGCCCGGACAGGTCCTTTACTTACGAGCAGTACTTC.

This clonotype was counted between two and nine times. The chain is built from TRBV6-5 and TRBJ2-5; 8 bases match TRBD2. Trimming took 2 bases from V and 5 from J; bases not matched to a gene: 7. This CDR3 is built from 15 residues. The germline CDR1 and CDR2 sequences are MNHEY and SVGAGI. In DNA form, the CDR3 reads TGTGCCAGCAGTTACCGGGAGGGCCTGGGGGAGACCCAGTACTTC. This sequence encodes CASSYREGLGETQYF.

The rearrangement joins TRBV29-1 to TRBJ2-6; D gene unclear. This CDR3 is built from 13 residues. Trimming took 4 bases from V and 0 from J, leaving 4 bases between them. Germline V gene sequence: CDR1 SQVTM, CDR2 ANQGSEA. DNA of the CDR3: TGCAGCGTTGGGCTCTCTGGGGCCAACGTCCTGACTTTC. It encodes CSVGLSGANVLTF. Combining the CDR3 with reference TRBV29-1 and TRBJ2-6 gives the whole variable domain SAVISQKPSRDICQRGTSLTIQCQVDSQVTMMFWYRQQPGQSLTLIATANQGSEATYESGFVIDKFPISRPNLTFSTLTVSNMSPEDSSIYLCSVGLSGANVLTFGAGSRLTVL.

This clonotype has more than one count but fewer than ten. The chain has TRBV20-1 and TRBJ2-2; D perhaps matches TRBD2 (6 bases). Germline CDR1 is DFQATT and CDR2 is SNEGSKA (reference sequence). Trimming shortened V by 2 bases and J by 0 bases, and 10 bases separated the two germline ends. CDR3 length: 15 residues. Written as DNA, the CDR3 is TGCAGTGCTAGACCCGGGGGAACGAACACCGGGGAGCTGTTTTTT. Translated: CSARPGGTNTGELFF.

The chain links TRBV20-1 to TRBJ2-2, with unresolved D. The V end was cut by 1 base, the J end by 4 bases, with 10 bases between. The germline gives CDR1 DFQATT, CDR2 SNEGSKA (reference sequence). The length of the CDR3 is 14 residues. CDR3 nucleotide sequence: TGCAGTGCTAGAGGGCCAAGAGGCACCGGGGAGCTGTTTTTT. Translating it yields CSARGPRGTGELFF.

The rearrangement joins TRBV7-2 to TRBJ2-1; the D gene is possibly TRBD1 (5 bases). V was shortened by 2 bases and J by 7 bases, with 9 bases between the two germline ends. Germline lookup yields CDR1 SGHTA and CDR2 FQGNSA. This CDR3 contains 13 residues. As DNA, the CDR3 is TGTGCCAGCAGCTTAATCAGGGTGAATGAGCAGTTCTTC. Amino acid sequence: CASSLIRVNEQFF.

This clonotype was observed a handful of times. The CDR3 DNA reads as TGCAGCGGAAGGCTAGGAGATACGCAGTATTTT. It codes for CSGRLGDTQYF. The V gene is TRBV29-1, the J gene TRBJ2-3; D ambiguous. V was pared by 7 bases and J by 5 bases, with 10 bases between. Germline-derived CDR1 and CDR2 are SQVTM and ANQGSEA. CDR3 size: 11 residues.

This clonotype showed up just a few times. CDR3 amino acids: CASSQVGRKTGELFF. CDR3 bases: TGCGCCAGCAGCCAAGTCGGGAGGAAAACCGGGGAGCTGTTTTTT. The chain uses TRBV4-3 and TRBJ2-2; 7 nucleotides agree with TRBD2. The CDR3 runs to 15 residues. The V and J ends lost 1 base and 5 bases, in that order; junction bases with no gene match: 4. Per germline, CDR1 LGHNA and CDR2 YSLEER.

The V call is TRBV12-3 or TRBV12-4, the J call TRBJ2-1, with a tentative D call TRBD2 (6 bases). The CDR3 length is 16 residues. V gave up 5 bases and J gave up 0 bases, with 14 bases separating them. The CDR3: CASSRVAARSYNEQFF. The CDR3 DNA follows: TGTGCCAGCAGTCGAGTAGCGGCTCGCTCCTACAATGAGCAGTTCTTC.

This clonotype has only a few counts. The CDR3 sequence: CSAGTGDDEQFF. The CDR3 DNA is TGCAGCGCGGGGACAGGGGACGATGAGCAGTTCTTC. This rearrangement joins TRBV29-1 to TRBJ2-1; 10 positions match TRBD1. The CDR3 spans 12 residues. V lost 7 bases and J lost 8; bases outside the gene matches: 5. The V gene's germline CDR1 is SQVTM and CDR2 ANQGSEA.

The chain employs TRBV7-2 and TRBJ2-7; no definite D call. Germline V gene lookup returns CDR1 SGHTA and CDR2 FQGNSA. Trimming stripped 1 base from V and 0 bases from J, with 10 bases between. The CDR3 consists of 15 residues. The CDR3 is CASSLVDASSYEQYF. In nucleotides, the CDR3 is TGTGCCAGCAGCTTAGTAGACGCGAGCTCCTACGAGCAGTACTTC.

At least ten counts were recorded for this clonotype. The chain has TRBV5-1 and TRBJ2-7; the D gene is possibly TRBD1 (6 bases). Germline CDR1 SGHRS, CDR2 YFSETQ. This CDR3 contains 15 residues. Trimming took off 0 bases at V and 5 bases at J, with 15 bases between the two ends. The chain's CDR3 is CASSLATGLNHEQYV. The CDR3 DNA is TGCGCCAGCAGCTTGGCCACAGGGTTGAACCACGAGCAGTACGTC.

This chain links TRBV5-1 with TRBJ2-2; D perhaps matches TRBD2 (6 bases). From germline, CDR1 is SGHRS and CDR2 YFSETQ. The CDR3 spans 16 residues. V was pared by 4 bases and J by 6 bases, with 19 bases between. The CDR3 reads CASSPSGGSGAGELFF. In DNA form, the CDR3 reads TGCGCCAGCAGCCCCTCAGGAGGCTCGGGAGCCGGGGAGCTGTTTTTT.

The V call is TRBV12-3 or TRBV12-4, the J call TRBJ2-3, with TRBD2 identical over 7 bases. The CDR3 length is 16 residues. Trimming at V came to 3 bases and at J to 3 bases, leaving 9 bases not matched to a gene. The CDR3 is CASSLQPGGGTDTQYF. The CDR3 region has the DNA TGTGCCAGCAGTTTGCAGCCGGGGGGTGGGACAGATACGCAGTATTTT.

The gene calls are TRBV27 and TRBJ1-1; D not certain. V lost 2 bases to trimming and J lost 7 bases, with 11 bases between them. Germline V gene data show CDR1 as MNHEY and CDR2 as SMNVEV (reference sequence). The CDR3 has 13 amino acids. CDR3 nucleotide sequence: TGTGCCAGCAGTTTAGGAGGAGGGTATGAAGCTTTCTTT. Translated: CASSLGGGYEAFF.

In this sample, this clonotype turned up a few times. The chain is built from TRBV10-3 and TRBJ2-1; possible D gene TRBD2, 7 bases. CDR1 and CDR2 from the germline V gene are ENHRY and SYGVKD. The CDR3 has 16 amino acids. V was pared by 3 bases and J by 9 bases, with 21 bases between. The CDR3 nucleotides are TGTGCCATCAGTGATTTGGACAGCCACACGGGAGGTGAGCAGTTCTTC. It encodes CAISDLDSHTGGEQFF.

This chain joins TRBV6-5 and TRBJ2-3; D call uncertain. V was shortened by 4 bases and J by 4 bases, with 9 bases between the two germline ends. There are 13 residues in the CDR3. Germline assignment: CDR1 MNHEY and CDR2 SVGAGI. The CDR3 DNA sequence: TGTGCCAGCAGTTCCTTAGATTCAGATACGCAGTATTTT. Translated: CASSSLDSDTQYF.

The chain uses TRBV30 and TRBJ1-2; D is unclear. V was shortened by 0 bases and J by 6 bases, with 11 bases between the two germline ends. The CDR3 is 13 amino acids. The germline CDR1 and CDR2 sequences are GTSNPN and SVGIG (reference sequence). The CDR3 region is CAWSVQTGNGYTF. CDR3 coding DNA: TGTGCCTGGAGTGTACAAACGGGGAATGGCTACACCTTC.

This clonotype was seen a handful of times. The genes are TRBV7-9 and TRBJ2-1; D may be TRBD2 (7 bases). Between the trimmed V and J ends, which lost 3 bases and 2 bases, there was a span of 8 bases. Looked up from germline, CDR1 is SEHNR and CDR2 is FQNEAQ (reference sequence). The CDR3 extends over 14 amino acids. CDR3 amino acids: CASSLGGPYNEQFF. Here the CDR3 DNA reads TGTGCCAGCAGCTTGGGGGGGCCCTACAATGAGCAGTTCTTC. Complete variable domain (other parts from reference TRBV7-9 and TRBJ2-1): DTGVSQNPRHKITKRGQNVTFRCDPISEHNRLYWYRQTLGQGPEFLTYFQNEAQLEKSRLLSDRFSAERPKGSFSTLEIQRTEQGDSAMYLCASSLGGPYNEQFFGPGTRLTVL.

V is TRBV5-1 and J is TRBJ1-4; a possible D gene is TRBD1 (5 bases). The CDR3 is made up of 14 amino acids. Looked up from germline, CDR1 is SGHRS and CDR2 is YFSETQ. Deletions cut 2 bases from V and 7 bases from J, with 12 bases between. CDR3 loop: CASSFGGSTEKLFF. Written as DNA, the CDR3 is TGCGCCAGCAGCTTCGGGGGATCGACTGAAAAACTGTTTTTT.